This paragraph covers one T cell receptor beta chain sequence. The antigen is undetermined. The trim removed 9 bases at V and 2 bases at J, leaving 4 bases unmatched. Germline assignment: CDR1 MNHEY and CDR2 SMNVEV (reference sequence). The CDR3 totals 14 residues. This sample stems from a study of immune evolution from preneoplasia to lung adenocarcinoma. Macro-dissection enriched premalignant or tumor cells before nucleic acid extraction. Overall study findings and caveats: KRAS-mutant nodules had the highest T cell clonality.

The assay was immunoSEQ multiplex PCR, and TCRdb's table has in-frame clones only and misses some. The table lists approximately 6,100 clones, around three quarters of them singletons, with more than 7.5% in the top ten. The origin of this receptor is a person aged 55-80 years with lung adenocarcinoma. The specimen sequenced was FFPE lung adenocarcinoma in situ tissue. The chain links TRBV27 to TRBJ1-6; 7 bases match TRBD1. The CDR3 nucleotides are TGTGCCAGTCGGGACAGCCCCTATAATTCACCCCTCCACTTT. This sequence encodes CASRDSPYNSPLHF.